Presented here are 7 T cell receptor beta chains from one specimen sequenced in a study of memory CD4+ T cells and cytomegalovirus serostatus. Single viable CD3+CD4+CD8-CD45RO+ cells were sorted as the memory CD4+ T cells. Only in-frame clones appear in the TCRdb table, and some are missing; sequencing was by immunoSEQ multiplex PCR. The sample records about 50,000 clones, 82% being singletons. The sample consisted of memory CD4+ T cells from blood. The receptor source for this set is an adult in good health and CMV-seronegative.

The chain carries TRBV5-6 and TRBJ2-5, with TRBD2 identical over 10 bases. The CDR3 runs 15 residues. V lost 0 bases, J lost 1 base, and 0 bases stayed unmatched. CDR1 and CDR2 from the germline V gene are SGHDT and YYEEEE. The CDR3 here is CASSLASGGQETQYF. The DNA of the CDR3 is TGTGCCAGCAGCTTGGCTAGCGGGGGCCAAGAGACCCAGTACTTC.

The V and J genes are TRBV4-3 and TRBJ1-2, with D perhaps TRBD1 (6 bases). Trimming pared 0 bases from V and 4 bases from J, leaving 12 bases between. The CDR3 extends over 15 amino acids. CDR1 and CDR2 (germline): LGHNA, YSLEER. The CDR3 reads CASSQDQPGAYGYTF. For the CDR3, the DNA is TGCGCCAGCAGCCAAGATCAGCCAGGGGCCTATGGCTACACCTTC.

The table lists this clone with a count of one. The V and J genes are TRBV7-8 and TRBJ2-1; 9 nucleotides align to TRBD1. CDR3 size: 12 residues. CDR1 is SGHVS and CDR2 is FQNEAQ in the germline V gene. The V and J ends lost 4 bases and 8 bases, in that order; junction bases with no gene match: 0. This CDR3 reads CASSWDRDEQFF. The CDR3 DNA reads TGTGCCAGCAGCTGGGACAGGGATGAGCAGTTCTTC.

The V gene is TRBV28, the J gene TRBJ1-2; 8 bases match TRBD1. V dropped 5 bases and J dropped 8; count of bases not matched to a gene: 7. The CDR3 covers 13 residues. Per germline, CDR1 MDHEN and CDR2 SYDVKM. The CDR3 reads CASSLRTGQGYTF. CDR3 nucleotides: TGTGCCAGCAGTCTCAGGACAGGGCAAGGCTACACCTTC.

V is TRBV2 and J is TRBJ1-6; 7 nucleotides align to TRBD1. Germline V gene data show CDR1 as SNHLY and CDR2 as FYNNEI. This CDR3 is built from 13 residues. V shed 4 bases and J 10 bases; nucleotides not matched to a gene: 4. The CDR3 protein is CASSGQGESPLHF. In nucleotides, the CDR3 is TGTGCCAGCAGTGGACAGGGAGAGTCACCCCTCCACTTT.

In this sample, this clone turned up once. The chain is built from TRBV30 and TRBJ2-3; 7 bases are shared with TRBD1. V shed 0 bases and J 5 bases; nucleotides not matched to a gene: 5. Germline CDR1 GTSNPN, CDR2 SVGIG (reference sequence). The CDR3 runs 14 residues. The CDR3, as DNA: TGTGCCTGGAGTGTACGACAGGGAGTAGATACGCAGTATTTT. It encodes CAWSVRQGVDTQYF.

The genes are TRBV5-3 and TRBJ1-5; the D is unclear. TRBV5-3 is recorded as an ORF, its role being uncertain. This CDR3 is built from 14 residues. V was shortened by 2 bases and J by 7 bases, with 13 bases between the two germline ends. The DNA for the CDR3 is TGTGCCAGAAGCTTTCAAAACACGGGGCAGCCCCAGCATTTT. This translates into CARSFQNTGQPQHF.